Described below is a single T cell receptor beta chain sequence and its context. A junction boundary mismatches the germline segment, possibly from a read error. The source of the sample is a study of blood T cell repertoires in COVID-19. At the level of the study: Samples of COVID-19 (acute and convalescent) were obtained from the United States, Italy and Spain. PBMCs, B-cell-depleted T cells, or T cells provided the cDNA or gDNA that made up the material.

Donors were grouped by their self-reported clinical history. Authors' data handling: Nucleated cell number was recorded as an estimate derived from reference gene primer amplification. The repertoire was sequenced with immunoSEQ multiplex PCR; TCRdb's copy has only in-frame clones and lacks some. D and trimming come from the DNA, and the V and J calls and clone size come from that table. The sample includes roughly 140,000 clones, around 89% seen only once; the top ten take about 1.2%. Germline loops: CDR1 SSHAT, CDR2 FNYEAQ (reference sequence). The CDR3 loop spans 14 amino acids. This TCR derives from a woman in her twenties or thirties with acute COVID-19. V usage is TRBV7-7 and J usage is TRBJ2-2; 7 bases line up with TRBD1. The specimen sequenced was PBMCs or T cells enriched from blood (not recorded which). DNA for the CDR3: TGTGCTAGCAGGCGACAGGGTCGCACCGGGGAGCTGTTTTTT. The encoded protein is CASRRQGRTGELFF.